What follows are 18 T cell receptor beta chains derived from one specimen sequenced in a study of blood T cell repertoires in COVID-19. Measured with immunoSEQ multiplex PCR; TCRdb has only the in-frame clones, and not every one. The sample has about 480,000 clones, 85% to 90% seen once. The sample was peripheral blood. Receptor source: a man in his late teens or twenties with COVID-19, enrolled during active disease.

This chain connects TRBV19 to TRBJ1-4; tentatively, D is TRBD1 (6 bases). CDR1 is LNHDA, CDR2 SQIVND, per germline (reference sequence). The CDR3 length is 13 residues. V dropped 6 bases and J dropped 8 bases, with 13 bases sitting between them. CDR3 nucleotides: TGTGCCAGTAGCGCAGGGGATCGGGAAAAACTGTTTTTT. Amino acids: CASSAGDREKLFF.

V is TRBV6-4 and J is TRBJ2-1, with D unresolved. The germline V gene encodes CDR1 MRHNA and CDR2 SNTAGT. V lost 6 bases and J 6 bases, leaving 12 bases between the germline ends. This CDR3 is built from 13 residues. In nucleotides, the CDR3 is TGTGCCAGCAGCCCCACCAGTGTCAATGAGCAGTTCTTC. The encoded protein is CASSPTSVNEQFF.

The CDR3 DNA is TGTGCCAGCAGTTTAGACTGGGGCACTGAGCAGTTCTTC. Translation: CASSLDWGTEQFF. This chain uses TRBV12-3 or TRBV12-4 with TRBJ2-1, with D perhaps matching TRBD1 (5 bases). This CDR3 region has 13 residues. Trimming pared 1 base from V and 9 bases from J, leaving 10 bases between.

V gene TRBV5-6 combines with J gene TRBJ1-2; 9 nucleotides line up with TRBD1. Germline V gene lookup returns CDR1 SGHDT and CDR2 YYEEEE. V shed 0 bases and J 5 bases; nucleotides not matched to a gene: 8. The CDR3 is made up of 16 amino acids. CDR3 sequence: CASSLVEGTGNYGYTF. Here the CDR3 DNA reads TGTGCCAGCAGCTTGGTAGAGGGGACAGGGAATTATGGCTACACCTTC.

This chain uses TRBV5-6 with TRBJ1-2; D is unclear. V was pared by 4 bases and J by 5 bases, with 15 bases between. In germline, CDR1 is SGHDT, CDR2 YYEEEE. The CDR3 loop spans 14 amino acids. CDR3 nucleotide sequence: TGTGCCAGCAGCGGCCGGGAGGCGGAATATGGCTACACCTTC. Translating gives CASSGREAEYGYTF. The variable domain in full, completed from reference TRBV5-6 and TRBJ1-2, reads DAGVTQSPTHLIKTRGQQVTLRCSPKSGHDTVSWYQQALGQGPQFIFQYYEEEERQRGNFPDRFSGHQFPNYSSELNVNALLLGDSALYLCASSGREAEYGYTFGSGTRLTVV.

The chain joins TRBV28 to TRBJ2-2; 9 bases agree with TRBD2. V was pared by 5 bases and J by 6 bases, with 16 bases of the junction left unmatched. CDR3 length: 18 residues. The germline gives CDR1 MDHEN, CDR2 SYDVKM. The CDR3 is CASSVKRGAQSRSGELFF. CDR3 sequence (DNA): TGTGCCAGCAGTGTAAAGCGGGGGGCCCAAAGTCGATCCGGGGAGCTGTTTTTT. The entire variable domain, with the rest obtained from reference TRBV28 and TRBJ2-2, is as follows: DVKVTQSSRYLVKRTGEKVFLECVQDMDHENMFWYRQDPGLGLRLIYFSYDVKMKEKGDIPEGYSVSREKKERFSLILESASTNQTSMYLCASSVKRGAQSRSGELFFGEGSRLTVL.

This clone appeared a single time. The V call is TRBV7-9, the J call TRBJ2-3; possibly TRBD1 for D (5 bases). This CDR3 contains 16 residues. CDR1 and CDR2 (germline): SEHNR, FQNEAQ (reference sequence). V was shortened by 6 bases and J by 5 bases, with 21 bases between the two germline ends. CDR3 amino acids: CASSKGVRVEKDTQYF. The CDR3 DNA follows: TGTGCCAGCAGTAAAGGGGTCAGGGTGGAGAAAGATACGCAGTATTTT. The complete variable domain, with remaining parts taken from reference TRBV7-9 and TRBJ2-3, reads DTGVSQNPRHKITKRGQNVTFRCDPISEHNRLYWYRQTLGQGPEFLTYFQNEAQLEKSRLLSDRFSAERPKGSFSTLEIQRTEQGDSAMYLCASSKGVRVEKDTQYFGPGTRLTVL.

This clone was seen a handful of times. The chain employs TRBV5-4 and TRBJ1-3; D call uncertain. CDR1 and CDR2 from the germline V gene are SGHNT and YYREEE (reference sequence). Trimming removed 3 bases at V and 3 bases at J, with 4 bases between. This CDR3 contains 12 residues. Here the CDR3 reads CASSSGGNTIYF. The CDR3 DNA reads as TGTGCCAGCAGCTCGGGTGGAAACACCATATATTTT.

This rearrangement joins TRBV7-9 to TRBJ2-3, with D perhaps TRBD1 (6 bases). V lost 2 bases to trimming and J lost 4 bases, with 7 bases between them. The CDR3 consists of 13 residues. The germline V gene has CDR1 SEHNR and CDR2 FQNEAQ (reference sequence). The CDR3, as DNA: TGTGCCAGCAGCTTAACAGGGCCAGATACGCAGTATTTT. This gives the protein CASSLTGPDTQYF.

The chain has TRBV2 and TRBJ2-7; 8 bases line up with TRBD1. V was clipped by 5 bases and J by 6 bases; unmatched bases: 6. Germline V lookup: CDR1 SNHLY, CDR2 FYNNEI. The CDR3 consists of 13 residues. The CDR3 reads CASSLTGVSEQYF. The CDR3 DNA sequence: TGTGCCAGCAGTCTGACAGGGGTCTCCGAGCAGTACTTC. The complete variable domain, with remaining parts taken from reference TRBV2 and TRBJ2-7, reads EPEVTQTPSHQVTQMGQEVILRCVPISNHLYFYWYRQILGQKVEFLVSFYNNEISEKSEIFDDQFSVERPDGSNFTLKIRSTKLEDSAMYFCASSLTGVSEQYFGPGTRLTVT.

With respect to this clone: The sample holds other DNA sequences that translate to the same CDR3. The chain combines TRBV12-3 or TRBV12-4 with TRBJ2-7; D gene unclear. V gave up 3 bases and J gave up 3 bases, with 6 bases separating them. This CDR3 has 12 amino acids. CDR3 protein: CASSFGGYEQYF. CDR3 coding DNA: TGTGCCAGCAGTTTTGGCGGCTACGAGCAGTACTTC.

The chain carries TRBV4-1 and TRBJ2-7; 7 bases match TRBD1. CDR3 length: 16 residues. V lost 4 bases, J lost 6 bases, and 15 bases stayed unmatched. CDR1 and CDR2 (germline): MGHRA, YSYEKL. CDR3 nucleotides: TGCGCCAGCAGCCGCGAATATAGAGGGGGCTGGGGCGAGCAGTACTTC. It codes for CASSREYRGGWGEQYF.

The chain combines TRBV5-1 with TRBJ1-1, with a weak D call TRBD1 (6 bases). Germline-derived CDR1 and CDR2 are SGHRS and YFSETQ. This CDR3 is 14 amino acids long. Trimming left V 0 bases short and J 3 bases short, with 9 bases between. In nucleotides, the CDR3 is TGCGCCAGCAGCTTGGGGACAGCACACACTGAAGCTTTCTTT. This encodes CASSLGTAHTEAFF.

The rearrangement links TRBV6-5 to TRBJ2-2; 8 nucleotides align to TRBD1. Germline CDR1 reads MNHEY; CDR2 reads SVGAGI. The V gene end was trimmed by 7 bases and the J gene end by 3 bases; junction bases not matched to a gene: 7. The CDR3 is made up of 15 amino acids. In DNA form, the CDR3 reads TGTGCCAGCACCGCGACAGGGGTAGACACCGGGGAGCTGTTTTTT. Its protein product is CASTATGVDTGELFF.

The V gene is TRBV3-1 (or the pseudogene TRBV3-2), the J gene TRBJ1-1; D ambiguous. This CDR3 spans 14 amino acids. Germline lookup yields CDR1 LGHDT and CDR2 YNNKEL (reference sequence). Trimming removed 2 bases at V and 1 base at J, with 8 bases between. The CDR3 DNA reads TGTGCCAGCAGCCAACAAACACGGAACACTGAAGCTTTCTTT. Amino acids: CASSQQTRNTEAFF.

The V gene is TRBV27, the J gene TRBJ1-4; 9 bases fit TRBD1. Losses at the gene ends were 2 bases for V and 8 bases for J; bases not matched to a gene: 6. This CDR3 comprises 15 residues. Germline values: CDR1 MNHEY, CDR2 SMNVEV (reference sequence). As DNA, the CDR3 is TGTGCCAGCAGTTTAGTACAGGGGGCCTACGAAAAACTGTTTTTT. Translated: CASSLVQGAYEKLFF.

The chain couples TRBV30 to TRBJ2-6, with D tentatively TRBD1 (6 bases). The CDR3 covers 15 residues. Per germline, CDR1 GTSNPN and CDR2 SVGIG (reference sequence). V was cut by 1 base and J by 3 bases, with 10 bases left in between. The CDR3 DNA sequence: TGTGCCTGGAGTGCGAACAGGGTTGGGGCCAACGTCCTGACTTTC. Amino acids: CAWSANRVGANVLTF.

The chain combines TRBV27 with TRBJ2-7; tentatively, D is TRBD2 (6 bases). The V and J ends lost 2 bases and 1 base respectively, with 12 bases between them. The CDR3 is 15 amino acids. The V gene's germline CDR1 is MNHEY and CDR2 SMNVEV (reference sequence). CDR3 DNA sequence: TGTGCCAGCAGTTTAGGAGGGAGTGGGTCCTACGAGCAGTACTTC. It encodes CASSLGGSGSYEQYF.